This T cell receptor (beta chain) was recovered during a study of blood T cell repertoires in COVID-19. Turning to this clone: The identical CDR3 is also encoded by other nucleotide sequences in the sample.

Profiled with immunoSEQ multiplex PCR; TCRdb holds only in-frame clones, not every one. The sample includes 55,000 to 80,000 clones, around 80% of them seen just once. From germline, CDR1 is SGHRS and CDR2 YFSETQ. The CDR3 runs to 14 residues. V lost 0 bases and J lost 2; bases outside the gene matches: 1. The chain links TRBV5-1 to TRBJ2-7; TRBD2 aligns across 8 bases. The sample was peripheral blood. This TCR came from a human donor in a cohort sampled during active COVID-19. The CDR3 region is CASSLAGGAYEQYF. CDR3 DNA sequence: TGCGCCAGCAGCTTGGCGGGGGGGGCCTACGAGCAGTACTTC.